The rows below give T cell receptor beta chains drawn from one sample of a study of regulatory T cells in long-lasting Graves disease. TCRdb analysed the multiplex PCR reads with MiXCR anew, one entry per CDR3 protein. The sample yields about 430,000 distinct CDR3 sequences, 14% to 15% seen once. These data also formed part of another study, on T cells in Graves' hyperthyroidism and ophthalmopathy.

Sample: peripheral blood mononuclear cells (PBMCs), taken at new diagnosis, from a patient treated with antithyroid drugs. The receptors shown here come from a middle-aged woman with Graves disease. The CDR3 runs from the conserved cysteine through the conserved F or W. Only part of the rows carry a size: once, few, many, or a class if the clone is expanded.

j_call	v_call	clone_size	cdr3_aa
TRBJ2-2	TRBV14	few	CASSGKTNTGELFF
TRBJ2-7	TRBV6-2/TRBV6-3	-	CASKPDRGKDKQYF
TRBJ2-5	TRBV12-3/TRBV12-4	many	CASSLGGRTETQYF
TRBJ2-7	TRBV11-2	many	CASSFGAVYEQYF
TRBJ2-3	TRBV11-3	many	CASSLAASTDTQYF
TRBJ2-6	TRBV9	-	CASSVSLRAGVTGANVLTF
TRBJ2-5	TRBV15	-	CATSRAGGRETQYF
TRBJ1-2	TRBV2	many	CASSEWEGRPYGYTF
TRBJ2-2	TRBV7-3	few	CASSLAGGPVGELFF
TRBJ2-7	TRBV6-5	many	CASSYSYTTYEQYF
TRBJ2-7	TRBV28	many	CASSSQPVAAEQYF
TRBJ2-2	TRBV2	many	CASSRLETNTGELFF
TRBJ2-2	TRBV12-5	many	CASGFAGTGELFF
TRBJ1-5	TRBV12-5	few	CASGLGNHQPQHF
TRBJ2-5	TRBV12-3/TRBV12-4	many	CASSTTGRETQYF
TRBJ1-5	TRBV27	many	CASSASGNQPQHF
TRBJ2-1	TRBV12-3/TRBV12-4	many	CASSFGTGGWNEQFF
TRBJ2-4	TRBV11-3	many	CASSLEAGGLAKNIQYF
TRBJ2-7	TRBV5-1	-	CASSLAYGTSGIHEQYF
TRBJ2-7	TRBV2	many	CASSGSGLDYEQYF
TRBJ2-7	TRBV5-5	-	CASSLGASDSYEQYF
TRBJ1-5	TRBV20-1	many	CSARDRTPRQPQHF
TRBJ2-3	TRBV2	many	CASIGDPLGTDTQYF
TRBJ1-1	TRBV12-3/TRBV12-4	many	CARGVPPRETEAFF
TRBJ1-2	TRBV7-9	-	CASTTSGTTYNYGYTF
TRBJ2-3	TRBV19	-	CASSNRLAGSTDTQYF
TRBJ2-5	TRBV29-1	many	CSVGAVSGQETQYF
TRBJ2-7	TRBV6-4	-	CASSEYDGYEQYF
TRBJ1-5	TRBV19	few	CASSAPTGNQPQHF
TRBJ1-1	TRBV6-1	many	CASRYNDLNTEAFF
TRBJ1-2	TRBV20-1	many	CSAPTGTLDGYTF
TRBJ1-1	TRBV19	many	CASSMVGWEAFF
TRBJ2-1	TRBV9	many	CASSPGGLYNEQFF
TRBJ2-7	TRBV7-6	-	CASSLGEGLRGEQYF
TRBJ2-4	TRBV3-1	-	CASSHWVARGGNIQYF
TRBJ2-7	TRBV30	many	CAWSPSGQVAYEQYF
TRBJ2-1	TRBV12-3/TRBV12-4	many	CASSLWWDRDNEQFF
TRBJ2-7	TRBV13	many	CASSLGGNYEQYF
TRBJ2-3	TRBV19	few	CASSNWQRTDTQYF
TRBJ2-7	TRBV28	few	CASRRATGAGVYEQYF
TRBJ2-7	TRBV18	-	CASSPTSGDTYEQYF
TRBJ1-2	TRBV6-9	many	CASSYPGGYGYTF
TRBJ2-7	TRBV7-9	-	CASSDRDYSYEQYF
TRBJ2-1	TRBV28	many	CASSNPLGAEGLNEQFF
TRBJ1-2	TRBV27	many	CASKTGGDGYTF
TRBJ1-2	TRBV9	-	CASSPTDFNYGYTF
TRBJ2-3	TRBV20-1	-	CSASALRETGTDTQYF
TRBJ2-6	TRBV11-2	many	CASSLPQGGPGANVLTF
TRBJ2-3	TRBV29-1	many	CSVEERGASGITDTQYF
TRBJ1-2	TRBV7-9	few	CASSLGQEAGYTF
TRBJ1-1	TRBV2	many	CASSGVAAMIEAFF
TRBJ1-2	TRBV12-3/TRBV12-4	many	CASRRQSYGYTF
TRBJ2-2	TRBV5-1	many	CASSPGLDNTGELFF
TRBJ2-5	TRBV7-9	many	CASSLADNQETQYF
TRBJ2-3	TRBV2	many	CASRPGQGATDTQYF